What follows are 14 T cell receptor beta chains derived from one specimen sequenced in a study of cytomegalovirus exposure and HLA in healthy donors (dated by TCRdb to between 2016 and 2019). Libraries came from the immunoSEQ multiplex PCR assay. For the multiplex PCR, a mixture combining 60 forward primers for TCR Vbeta segments and 13 reverse primers for TCR Jbeta segments was used. As stored in TCRdb, this immuneACCESS dataset retains in-frame rearrangements with V and J assigned. A fraction of the clones does not appear; measured against another copy, unresolved V genes explain less than half of the discrepancy, and the remainder lacks a known reason. Recorded for this sample are about 110,000 clones; roughly 71% of them occurred a single time. Together, the top ten hold roughly 11% of the sample. Sequencing was done on a sample of PBMCs. The receptors shown here come from a middle-aged man in good health and CMV-seropositive.

The V call is TRBV15, the J call TRBJ1-1; no clear D. Germline CDR1 LNHNV, CDR2 YYDKDF (reference sequence). Trimming left V 2 bases short and J 1 base short, with 8 bases between. The CDR3 loop spans 14 amino acids. The CDR3 protein is CATSRSRGNTEAFF. CDR3 DNA: TGTGCCACCAGCAGATCACGGGGGAACACTGAAGCTTTCTTT.

V usage is TRBV30 and J usage is TRBJ1-2; TRBD1 aligns across 7 bases. CDR1 is GTSNPN and CDR2 is SVGIG in the germline V gene (reference sequence). The ends lost 6 bases at V and 2 bases at J; junction bases unmatched: 9. This CDR3 is built from 14 residues. CDR3 protein: CACPRDSFNYGYTF. The CDR3 region has the DNA TGTGCCTGCCCCCGGGACAGTTTCAACTATGGCTACACCTTC.

The genes are TRBV4-1 and TRBJ2-3; 10 nucleotides match TRBD2. V shed 2 bases, J shed 0 bases, and the junction held 11 bases outside the gene matches. CDR3 length equals 19 residues. CDR1 and CDR2 from the germline V gene are MGHRA and YSYEKL. CDR3 in amino acids: CASSQSSHGLAASTDTQYF. The DNA for the CDR3 is TGCGCCAGCAGCCAATCCTCCCATGGACTAGCGGCGAGCACAGATACGCAGTATTTT.

The rearrangement uses TRBV5-6 and TRBJ2-7, with D hard to call. Per germline, CDR1 SGHDT and CDR2 YYEEEE. The CDR3 is 12 amino acids. V dropped 0 bases and J dropped 6 bases, with 7 bases sitting between them. CDR3 sequence: CASSLAFLEQYF. The CDR3 DNA follows: TGTGCCAGCAGCTTGGCCTTCCTCGAGCAGTACTTC.

This clone was seen only a few times. This chain links TRBV5-1 with TRBJ2-7; 10 bases align to TRBD2. Germline V lookup: CDR1 SGHRS, CDR2 YFSETQ. The CDR3 contains 16 residues. Trimming removed 6 bases from V and 3 bases from J; junction bases left unmatched: 12. The CDR3 loop reads CASTPFSSGSVYEQYF. CDR3 in DNA: TGCGCCAGCACTCCTTTTTCTAGCGGGAGCGTCTACGAGCAGTACTTC.

The gene calls are TRBV6-4 and TRBJ1-1, with 7 bases identical to TRBD1. Unmatched junction bases numbered 5, after V lost 3 bases and J lost 4 bases. Germline lookup yields CDR1 MRHNA and CDR2 SNTAGT. This CDR3 contains 14 residues. The chain's CDR3 is CASSDRGLGTEAFF. In nucleotides, the CDR3 is TGTGCCAGCAGTGATAGGGGGCTTGGCACTGAAGCTTTCTTT.

This clone was observed a few times. The chain has TRBV28 and TRBJ2-6; tentative D call: TRBD1 (6 bases). This CDR3 is 15 amino acids long. V lost 4 bases and J lost 4, with 11 bases in between. Per germline, CDR1 MDHEN and CDR2 SYDVKM. The CDR3 region has the DNA TGTGCCAGCAGTTCACGGACAGCGGGGGCCAACGTCCTGACTTTC. Protein: CASSSRTAGANVLTF. The full variable domain, its missing parts supplied by reference TRBV28 and TRBJ2-6, is DVKVTQSSRYLVKRTGEKVFLECVQDMDHENMFWYRQDPGLGLRLIYFSYDVKMKEKGDIPEGYSVSREKKERFSLILESASTNQTSMYLCASSSRTAGANVLTFGAGSRLTVL.

V usage is TRBV5-1 and J usage is TRBJ1-3, with TRBD1 matching over 9 bases. The CDR3 extends over 16 amino acids. CDR1 and CDR2 (germline): SGHRS, YFSETQ. The ends lost 1 base at V and 3 bases at J; junction bases unmatched: 5. Here the CDR3 reads CASSLTGGAFGNTIYF. In DNA form, the CDR3 reads TGCGCCAGCAGCTTGACAGGGGGCGCGTTTGGAAACACCATATATTTT.

This clone was observed once. The chain uses TRBV4-1 and TRBJ2-7; D gene uncertain. Germline CDR1 reads MGHRA; CDR2 reads YSYEKL. With 0 bases removed from V and 4 bases from J, the gap between germline ends came to 7 bases. The CDR3 loop spans 13 amino acids. The CDR3 reads CASSQEVQYEQYF. CDR3 bases: TGCGCCAGCAGCCAAGAGGTCCAGTACGAGCAGTACTTC.

V and J are TRBV6-1 and TRBJ2-3; 8 bases agree with TRBD1. CDR3 length: 15 residues. Germline loops: CDR1 MNHNS, CDR2 SASEGT. J lost 4 bases, V lost 6 bases, and 9 bases had no gene match. The CDR3 coding sequence is TGTGCCAGCAGGCGCAGGGGGCCGGTTCCAGATACGCAGTATTTT. It yields the protein CASRRRGPVPDTQYF.

This sequence joins TRBV2 and TRBJ2-3; 9 bases match TRBD2. The CDR3 has 16 residues. In germline, CDR1 is SNHLY, CDR2 FYNNEI. V gave up 0 bases and J gave up 1 base; unmatched junction bases: 2. The DNA of the CDR3 is TGTGCCAGCAGTGAAGCGAGACTAGCGGGCACAGATACGCAGTATTTT. Protein sequence: CASSEARLAGTDTQYF.

The rearrangement joins TRBV9 to TRBJ1-2; 8 nucleotides match TRBD1. With 4 bases clipped from V and 4 bases from J, the junction kept 6 bases outside the gene matches. This CDR3 has 14 residues. Looked up from germline, CDR1 is SGDLS and CDR2 is YYNGEE. The CDR3 sequence is CASSYQGASYGYTF. CDR3 in DNA: TGTGCCAGCAGCTACCAGGGGGCGAGCTATGGCTACACCTTC.

The chain combines TRBV27 with TRBJ1-5; TRBD1 might be the D (6 bases). This CDR3 has 16 residues. The germline gives CDR1 MNHEY, CDR2 SMNVEV (reference sequence). Trimming left V 5 bases short and J 2 bases short, with 16 bases between. Here the CDR3 reads CASSVQGVDGNQPQHF. The CDR3 DNA sequence: TGTGCCAGCAGTGTACAGGGAGTCGACGGCAATCAGCCCCAGCATTTT.

V gene TRBV9 combines with J gene TRBJ2-3, with 8 bases lining up with TRBD2. V lost 2 bases to trimming and J lost 6 bases; unmatched junction nucleotides: 5. Germline V gene sequence: CDR1 SGDLS, CDR2 YYNGEE. The CDR3 contains 14 residues. The CDR3 reads CASSVQREQDTQYF. The CDR3 DNA reads TGTGCCAGCAGCGTCCAGCGGGAGCAGGATACGCAGTATTTT. The full variable domain, rest sourced from reference TRBV9 and TRBJ2-3, is DSGVTQTPKHLITATGQRVTLRCSPRSGDLSVYWYQQSLDQGLQFLIQYYNGEERAKGNILERFSAQQFPDLHSELNLSSLELGDSALYFCASSVQREQDTQYFGPGTRLTVL.